The T cell receptor beta chain under discussion was sequenced for a study of beta chain features in type 1 diabetes. To note about this clone: No antigen is known for it.

Study results and caveats: Across all four CD4+ subsets, people with type 1 diabetes showed modestly shorter TCRB CDR3s. Healthy donors had naive, central memory and Treg TCRB repertoires that appeared less similar than those seen among patients.

Sequenced material consisted of expressed TCRB transcripts (all of the isolated RNA was reverse transcribed). Survey-depth immunoSEQ sequencing was used for stem cell-like memory T cells. Clones were read by immunoSEQ multiplex PCR, and TCRdb kept only the in-frame ones, dropping some. The sample shows around 26,000 clones, around 65% of them seen only once. The receptor was derived from a woman aged 40 to 50 with type 1 diabetes. Sample: stem cell memory CD4+ T cells from blood.

The CDR3 loop is CASGGPGNTGELFF. CDR3 DNA sequence: TGTGCCAGCGGGGGCCCTGGGAACACCGGGGAGCTGTTTTTT. V and J are TRBV7-3 and TRBJ2-2; tentatively, D is TRBD1 (6 bases). Per germline, CDR1 SGHTA and CDR2 FQGTGA. Trimming stripped 8 bases from V and 1 base from J, with 11 bases between. The CDR3 consists of 14 residues.